This T cell receptor beta chain was retrieved from a study of blood T cell repertoires in COVID-19. The CDR3 contains 15 residues. Germline lookup yields CDR1 MGHRA and CDR2 YSYEKL. The V end was cut by 1 base, the J end by 2 bases, with 12 bases between. Sequencing was performed with immunoSEQ multiplex PCR; in TCRdb, only in-frame clones are kept and a portion is missing. The sample has under 300,000 clones, about 86% seen once. This sequence was found in a man older than 75 with acute or convalescent COVID-19. Material: peripheral blood. The V call is TRBV4-1, the J call TRBJ2-7, with D possibly matching TRBD2 (5 bases). As DNA, the CDR3 is TGCGCCAGCAGCCAAGTGGAGGACTCCGCCTACGAGCAGTACTTC. Its translation is CASSQVEDSAYEQYF.